The TCR beta chain described here comes from a study of T cells in tuberculosis. Study context: This South African cohort compared adolescents with or without latent tuberculosis against adults with active tuberculosis. Broader study findings: Smaller alpha distances in active tuberculosis partly reflected shorter CDR3-alpha lengths. Classification accuracy was about 90% (AUROC 0.8 to 0.9) with the GMM-specific repertoire.

A word on this clone: As yet, its antigen is unknown.

The data were produced by immunoSEQ multiplex PCR, yet TCRdb's version contains in-frame clones alone and is incomplete. This table has some 25,000 clones, 95% appearing once. Trimming cost V 4 bases and J 4 bases, with 13 bases left between them. Germline-derived CDR1 and CDR2 are ENHRY and SYGVKD. The CDR3 loop spans 14 amino acids. The receptor was derived from a donor under 30 with latent tuberculosis or without tuberculosis infection. This chain links TRBV10-3 with TRBJ1-1; unclear D gene. The sample comprised PBMCs. Here the CDR3 reads CAISGRAPATEAFF. CDR3 in DNA: TGTGCCATCAGTGGGAGGGCGCCGGCCACTGAAGCTTTCTTT.